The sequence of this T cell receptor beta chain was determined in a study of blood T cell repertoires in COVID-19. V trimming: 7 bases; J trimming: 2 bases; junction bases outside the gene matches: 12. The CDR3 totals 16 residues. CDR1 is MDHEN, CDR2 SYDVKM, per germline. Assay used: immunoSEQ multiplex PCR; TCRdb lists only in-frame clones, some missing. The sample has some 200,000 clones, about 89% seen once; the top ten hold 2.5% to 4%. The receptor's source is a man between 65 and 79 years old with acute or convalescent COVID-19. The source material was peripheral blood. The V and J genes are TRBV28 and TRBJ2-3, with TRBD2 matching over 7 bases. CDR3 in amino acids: CASTNPAAGSTDTQYF. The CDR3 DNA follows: TGTGCCAGCACCAATCCCGCAGCGGGGTCCACAGATACGCAGTATTTT.